These 27 T cell receptor beta chains were sequenced from one sample in a study of blood T cell repertoires in COVID-19 (dated by TCRdb to 2020 to 2022). Library construction relied on the immunoSEQ multiplex PCR assay. TCRdb re-hosts the immuneACCESS table, in-frame sequences only. Its copies lack some clones; in the studies checked, an unresolved V gene accounts for under half of them, and the cause for the rest is not known. The sample records 250,000 to 300,000 clones, approximately 90% of which are singletons. 2.5% to 3.5% of the sample is taken by the ten largest. The sequenced sample consisted of peripheral blood. These receptors all stem from a woman younger than 45 with active or convalescent COVID-19.

This chain links TRBV5-6 with TRBJ1-1; TRBD1 agrees at 9 bases. The junction had 8 bases not matched to a gene; V was cut back by 3 bases and J by 8 bases. In germline, CDR1 is SGHDT, CDR2 YYEEEE. The CDR3 is 14 residues long. CDR3 amino acids: CASSSPDRGQEAFF. The CDR3 region has the DNA TGTGCCAGCAGCTCCCCGGACAGGGGCCAGGAAGCTTTCTTT.

The V call is TRBV6-5, the J call TRBJ2-7; 9 bases map to TRBD1. V gave up 10 bases and J gave up 3 bases; unmatched junction bases: 7. Germline V gene lookup returns CDR1 MNHEY and CDR2 SVGAGI. The CDR3 is 13 residues long. This chain's CDR3 is CATPGDRDYEQYF. CDR3 nucleotide sequence: TGTGCCACCCCGGGGGACAGGGACTACGAGCAGTACTTC.

The CDR3 sequence: CASSYPGQGVREQYF. The CDR3 DNA reads TGCGCCAGCAGCTACCCCGGACAGGGGGTGAGGGAGCAGTACTTC. The genes are TRBV5-1 and TRBJ2-7; 10 nucleotides align to TRBD1. This CDR3 is built from 15 residues. CDR1 is SGHRS and CDR2 is YFSETQ in the germline V gene. Unmatched junction bases numbered 10, after V lost 3 bases and J lost 7 bases.

The chain joins TRBV3-1 (or the pseudogene TRBV3-2) to TRBJ2-7; possibly TRBD1 for D (6 bases). This CDR3 contains 17 residues. Trimming removed 4 bases from V and 0 bases from J, with 19 bases in between. CDR1 is LGHDT, CDR2 YNNKEL, per germline (reference sequence). The CDR3: CASSPMPPGDPSYEQYF. The DNA of the CDR3 is TGTGCCAGCAGCCCTATGCCCCCAGGGGACCCCTCCTACGAGCAGTACTTC.

The chain links TRBV18 to TRBJ1-2, with 10 bases fitting TRBD1. CDR1 KGHSH and CDR2 LQKENI come from the germline V gene. The CDR3 contains 14 residues. J gave up 3 bases and V 3 bases, and 1 base lay outside the gene matches. CDR3 in DNA: TGTGCCAGCTCACCGGGACAGGGGTACTATGGCTACACCTTC. It translates to CASSPGQGYYGYTF.

The chain combines TRBV9 with TRBJ2-6; weak D call: TRBD2 (5 bases). Germline CDR1 and CDR2: SGDLS and YYNGEE. Trimming removed 3 bases at V and 4 bases at J, with 11 bases between. The CDR3 is 15 amino acids. The CDR3: CASSGPRGGANVLTF. The DNA for the CDR3 is TGTGCCAGCAGCGGCCCACGGGGAGGGGCCAACGTCCTGACTTTC. Supplemented by reference TRBV9 and TRBJ2-6, the full variable domain reads DSGVTQTPKHLITATGQRVTLRCSPRSGDLSVYWYQQSLDQGLQFLIQYYNGEERAKGNILERFSAQQFPDLHSELNLSSLELGDSALYFCASSGPRGGANVLTFGAGSRLTVL.

Remarks on this clone: At one of its ends the junction is not consistent with the germline gene, which may arise from a read error. The chain couples TRBV7-7 to TRBJ2-1, with TRBD2 matching 13 bases. Germline V gene sequence: CDR1 SSHAT, CDR2 FNYEAQ (reference sequence). The CDR3 has 18 residues. The CDR3 sequence is CASSKSNPGLAGNNEQFF. The CDR3, as DNA: TGTGCTAGCAGCAAATCGAACCCGGGACTAGCGGGGAACAATGAGCAGTTCTTC.

The rearrangement links TRBV30 to TRBJ1-1; D is unclear. This CDR3 is built from 13 residues. The germline CDR1 and CDR2 sequences are GTSNPN and SVGIG (reference sequence). Trimming stripped 0 bases from V and 6 bases from J, with 11 bases between. CDR3 region: CAWSVLDGAEAFF. The CDR3 DNA reads as TGTGCCTGGAGTGTACTAGATGGCGCTGAAGCTTTCTTT.

This clone was detected once. The chain recombines TRBV20-1 with TRBJ2-2; no clear D gene. V was shortened by 3 bases and J by 7 bases, with 9 bases between the two germline ends. Per the germline V gene, CDR1 is DFQATT and CDR2 is SNEGSKA (reference sequence). The CDR3 runs to 12 residues. CDR3 region: CSASTTGGELFF. DNA of the CDR3: TGCAGTGCTAGTACCACGGGCGGGGAGCTGTTTTTT.

The chain links TRBV10-2 to TRBJ2-2; TRBD2 matches at 12 bases. In germline, CDR1 is WSHSY, CDR2 SAAADI. The CDR3 covers 16 residues. The V gene end was trimmed by 6 bases and the J gene end by 4 bases; junction bases not matched to a gene: 6. CDR3 protein: CASSLASGGVTGELFF. The CDR3, as DNA: TGCGCCAGCAGCTTAGCTAGCGGGGGGGTCACCGGGGAGCTGTTTTTT.

V gene TRBV11-2 combines with J gene TRBJ2-5; 13 bases agree with TRBD2. Germline V gene lookup returns CDR1 SGHAT and CDR2 FQNNGV. The trim removed 5 bases at V and 5 bases at J, leaving 5 bases unmatched. The CDR3 totals 15 residues. In DNA, the CDR3 is TGTGCCAGCAGCCCACTAGCGGGGGGGGTCGAGACCCAGTACTTC. It translates to CASSPLAGGVETQYF.

This chain uses TRBV3-1 (or the pseudogene TRBV3-2) with TRBJ1-1; possible D gene TRBD1, 6 bases. CDR3 length equals 13 residues. Germline CDR1 LGHDT, CDR2 YNNKEL (reference sequence). Between the trimmed V and J ends, which lost 3 bases and 1 base, there was a span of 6 bases. The DNA for the CDR3 is TGTGCCAGCAGCCAGGGGGCGAACACTGAAGCTTTCTTT. Translating gives CASSQGANTEAFF.

J is TRBJ1-6 and V is TRBV27; 9 bases map to TRBD1. The trim removed 2 bases at V and 4 bases at J, leaving 6 bases unmatched. Germline V gene sequence: CDR1 MNHEY, CDR2 SMNVEV (reference sequence). The CDR3 runs to 17 residues. In nucleotides, the CDR3 is TGTGCCAGCAGTTTAAGGTCCGGACAGGGGTATAATTCACCCCTCCACTTT. This sequence encodes CASSLRSGQGYNSPLHF.

The chain uses TRBV4-3 and TRBJ2-7, with a possible D match to TRBD1 (5 bases). Germline CDR1 and CDR2: LGHNA and YSLEER. V shed 4 bases and J shed 1 base, with 11 bases lying between them. This CDR3 is built from 14 residues. The DNA for the CDR3 is TGCGCCAGCAGCCCCCGTAAGGGGTCCTACGAGCAGTACTTC. It yields the protein CASSPRKGSYEQYF.

This chain connects TRBV4-1 to TRBJ1-1; D is possibly TRBD1 (5 bases). The germline V gene encodes CDR1 MGHRA and CDR2 YSYEKL. Trimming took 2 bases from V and 1 from J, leaving 5 bases between them. The CDR3 spans 13 residues. The DNA of the CDR3 is TGCGCCAGCAGCCAAAGGGGGAACACTGAAGCTTTCTTT. This gives the protein CASSQRGNTEAFF.

In its sample, this clone was seen a few times. The rearrangement links TRBV6-5 to TRBJ1-2, with 8 bases aligning to TRBD1. The germline CDR1 and CDR2 sequences are MNHEY and SVGAGI. V lost 8 bases to trimming and J lost 6 bases; unmatched junction nucleotides: 11. CDR3 length equals 14 residues. CDR3 protein: CASRIDRTGNGYTF. CDR3 DNA sequence: TGTGCCAGCCGTATAGACCGGACAGGGAATGGCTACACCTTC.

V and J are TRBV7-9 and TRBJ2-1, with D possibly TRBD2 on 6 matching bases. Germline CDR1 is SEHNR and CDR2 is FQNEAQ (reference sequence). The length of the CDR3 is 14 residues. Trimming removed 3 bases at V and 5 bases at J, with 11 bases between. CDR3 in DNA: TGTGCCAGCAGCTTGGGGGGAACGGACAATGAGCAGTTCTTC. Its protein is CASSLGGTDNEQFF.

The chain has TRBV15 and TRBJ2-5, with unresolved D. Germline CDR1 reads LNHNV; CDR2 reads YYDKDF (reference sequence). Trimming stripped 0 bases from V and 6 bases from J, with 14 bases between. CDR3 length: 15 residues. CDR3 bases: TGTGCCACCAGCAGAGATGCTCGCGGAGCGAAGACCCAGTACTTC. Its protein is CATSRDARGAKTQYF. The full variable domain, rest sourced from reference TRBV15 and TRBJ2-5, is DAMVIQNPRYQVTQFGKPVTLSCSQTLNHNVMYWYQQKSSQAPKLLFHYYDKDFNNEADTPDNFQSRRPNTSFCFLDIRSPGLGDTAMYLCATSRDARGAKTQYFGPGTRLLVL.

Regarding this clone: One end of the junction fails to match germline, which may point to a read error. V gene TRBV6-1 combines with J gene TRBJ1-6; D might be TRBD1 (6 bases). Germline CDR1 is MNHNS and CDR2 is SASEGT. There are 15 residues in the CDR3. The CDR3 nucleotides are TGTGCCAGCAGTCAAGCGGGACACTATAATTCACCCCTCCACTTT. It encodes CASSQAGHYNSPLHF.

This sequence joins TRBV2 and TRBJ2-7; 7 bases line up with TRBD1. CDR3 length: 11 amino acids. Germline assignment: CDR1 SNHLY and CDR2 FYNNEI. Unmatched junction bases numbered 7, after V lost 5 bases and J lost 12 bases. CDR3 sequence reads: CASSLTGVLYF. The CDR3, as DNA: TGTGCCAGCAGTTTAACAGGGGTTCTGTACTTC.

V usage is TRBV6-6 and J usage is TRBJ2-3; TRBD2 aligns across 8 bases. The CDR3 contains 14 residues. Germline assignment: CDR1 MNHNY and CDR2 SVGAGI (reference sequence). The ends lost 8 bases at V and 4 bases at J; junction bases unmatched: 8. The CDR3 nucleotides are TGTGCCAGCTCCCGGGGGGGCCGATCAGATACGCAGTATTTT. Protein product: CASSRGGRSDTQYF.

This chain links TRBV7-2 with TRBJ2-5, with D unresolved. Trimming removed 2 bases from V and 5 bases from J, with 6 bases in between. The germline CDR1 and CDR2 sequences are SGHTA and FQGNSA. The CDR3 runs 12 residues. The CDR3: CASSLIFETQYF. The DNA for the CDR3 is TGTGCCAGCAGCTTAATCTTTGAGACCCAGTACTTC.

CDR3 bases: TGTGCCAGCAGCCAAGTTACCGGGGGGGCCGGTGAGCAGTTCTTC. This sequence encodes CASSQVTGGAGEQFF. The V and J genes are TRBV3-1 (or the pseudogene TRBV3-2) and TRBJ2-1, with 8 bases fitting TRBD2. CDR3 length equals 15 residues. With V trimmed by 1 base and J by 9 bases, 8 bases remained unmatched. The germline V gene has CDR1 LGHDT and CDR2 YNNKEL (reference sequence).

The gene calls are TRBV7-9 and TRBJ1-2; the D gene is possibly TRBD1 (6 bases). V lost 5 bases, J lost 4 bases, and 14 bases lay in between. This CDR3 spans 14 amino acids. CDR1 and CDR2 (germline): SEHNR, FQNEAQ (reference sequence). CDR3 loop: CASSPQTGLYGYTF. In nucleotides, the CDR3 is TGTGCCAGCAGCCCGCAGACAGGCCTCTATGGCTACACCTTC.

Only a few counts were recorded for this clone. V and J are TRBV19 and TRBJ1-2; tentative D call: TRBD1 (6 bases). This CDR3 is built from 13 residues. CDR1 LNHDA and CDR2 SQIVND come from the germline V gene (reference sequence). V was clipped by 5 bases and J by 4 bases, with 11 bases between them. The CDR3 reads CASSVTGPYGYTF. The DNA of the CDR3 is TGTGCCAGTAGTGTGACAGGCCCCTATGGCTACACCTTC.

This chain joins TRBV5-4 and TRBJ2-2; TRBD2 matches at 9 bases. The CDR3 loop spans 15 amino acids. Germline V lookup: CDR1 SGHNT, CDR2 YYREEE (reference sequence). Trimming took 0 bases from V and 8 from J; bases not matched to a gene: 5. The chain's CDR3 is CASSLVASGVGELFF. The CDR3 DNA follows: TGTGCCAGCAGCTTGGTGGCTAGCGGGGTTGGGGAGCTGTTTTTT.

V is TRBV4-3 and J is TRBJ2-7; 10 bases line up with TRBD2. CDR1 LGHNA and CDR2 YSLEER come from the germline V gene. This CDR3 comprises 16 residues. J was trimmed by 4 bases and V by 0 bases; bases with no gene match: 6. CDR3 sequence (DNA): TGCGCCAGCAGCCAAGATGGAACTAGCGGGGTTTACGAGCAGTACTTC. Translating it yields CASSQDGTSGVYEQYF.